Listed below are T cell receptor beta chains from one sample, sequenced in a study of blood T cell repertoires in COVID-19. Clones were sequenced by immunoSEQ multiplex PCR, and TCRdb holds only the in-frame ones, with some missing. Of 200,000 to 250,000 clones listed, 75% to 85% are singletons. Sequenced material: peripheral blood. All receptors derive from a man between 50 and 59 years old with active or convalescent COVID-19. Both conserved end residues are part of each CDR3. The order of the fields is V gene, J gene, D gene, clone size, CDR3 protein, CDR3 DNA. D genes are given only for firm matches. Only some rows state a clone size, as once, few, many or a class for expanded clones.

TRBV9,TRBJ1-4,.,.,CASSVDIQMQKLFF,TGTGCCAGCAGCGTCGACATACAAATGCAAAAACTGTTTTTT
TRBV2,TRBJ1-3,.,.,CASSADGGFSGNTIYF,TGTGCCAGCAGCGCAGACGGCGGTTTCTCTGGAAACACCATATATTTT
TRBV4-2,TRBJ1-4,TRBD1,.,CASSPDRHNEKLFF,TGTGCCAGCAGCCCGGACAGGCATAATGAAAAACTGTTTTTT
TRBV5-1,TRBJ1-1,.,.,CASSLDQGYTEAFF,TGCGCCAGCAGCTTGGACCAGGGTTACACTGAAGCTTTCTTT
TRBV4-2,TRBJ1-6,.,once,CASSQGPGSPLHF,TGTGCCAGCAGCCAAGGCCCGGGGTCACCCCTCCACTTT
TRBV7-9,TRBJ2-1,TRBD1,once,CASSGGGQGYNEQFF,TGTGCCAGCAGCGGTGGGGGACAGGGTTACAATGAGCAGTTCTTC
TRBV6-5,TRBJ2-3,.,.,CASRGSTDTQYF,TGTGCCAGCCGGGGGAGCACAGATACGCAGTATTTT
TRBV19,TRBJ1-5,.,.,CASTPERQLGRQNQPQHF,TGTGCCAGTACCCCGGAGAGGCAACTAGGGAGGCAAAATCAGCCCCAGCATTTT
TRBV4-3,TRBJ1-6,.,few,CASSQSGGYSPLHF,TGCGCCAGCAGCCAATCGGGGGGGTATTCACCCCTCCACTTT
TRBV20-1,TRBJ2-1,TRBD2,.,CSASGTSGYNEQFF,TGCAGTGCTAGTGGGACTAGCGGTTACAATGAGCAGTTCTTC
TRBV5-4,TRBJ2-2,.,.,CASRAGQFNTGELFF,TGTGCCAGCAGGGCAGGACAGTTCAACACCGGGGAGCTGTTTTTT
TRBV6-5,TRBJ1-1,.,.,CASSYGGENTEAFF,TGTGCCAGCAGTTACGGGGGGGAAAACACTGAAGCTTTCTTT